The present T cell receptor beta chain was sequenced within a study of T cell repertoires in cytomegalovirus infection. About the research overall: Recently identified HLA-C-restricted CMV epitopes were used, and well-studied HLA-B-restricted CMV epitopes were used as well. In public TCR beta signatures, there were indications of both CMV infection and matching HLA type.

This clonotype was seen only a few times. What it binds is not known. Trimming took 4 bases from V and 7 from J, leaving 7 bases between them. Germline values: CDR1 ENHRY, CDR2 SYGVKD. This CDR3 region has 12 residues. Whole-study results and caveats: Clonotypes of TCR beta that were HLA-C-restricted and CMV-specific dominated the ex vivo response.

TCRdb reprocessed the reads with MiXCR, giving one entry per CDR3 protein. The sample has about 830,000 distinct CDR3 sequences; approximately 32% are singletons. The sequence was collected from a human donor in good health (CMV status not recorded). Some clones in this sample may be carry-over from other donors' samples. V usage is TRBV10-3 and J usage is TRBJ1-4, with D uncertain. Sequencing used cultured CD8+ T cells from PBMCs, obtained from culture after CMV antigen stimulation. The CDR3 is CAISATSEKLFF. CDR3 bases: TGTGCCATCAGTGCCACGTCTGAAAAACTGTTTTTT.